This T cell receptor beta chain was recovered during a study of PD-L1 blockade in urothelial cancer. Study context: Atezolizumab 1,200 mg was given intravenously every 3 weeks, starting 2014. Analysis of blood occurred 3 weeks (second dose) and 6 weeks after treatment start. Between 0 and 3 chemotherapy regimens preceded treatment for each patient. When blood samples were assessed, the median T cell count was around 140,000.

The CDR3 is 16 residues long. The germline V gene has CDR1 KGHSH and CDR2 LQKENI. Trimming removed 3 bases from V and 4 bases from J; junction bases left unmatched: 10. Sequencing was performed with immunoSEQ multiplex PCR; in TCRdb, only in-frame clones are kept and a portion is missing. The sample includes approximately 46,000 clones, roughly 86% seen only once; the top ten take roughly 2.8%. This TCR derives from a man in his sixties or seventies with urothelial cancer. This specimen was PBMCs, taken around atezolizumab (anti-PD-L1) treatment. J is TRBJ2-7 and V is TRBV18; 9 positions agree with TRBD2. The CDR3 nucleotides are TGTGCCAGCTCACCGCGGATTCGACTAGCGGATTACGAGCAGTACTTC. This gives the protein CASSPRIRLADYEQYF.